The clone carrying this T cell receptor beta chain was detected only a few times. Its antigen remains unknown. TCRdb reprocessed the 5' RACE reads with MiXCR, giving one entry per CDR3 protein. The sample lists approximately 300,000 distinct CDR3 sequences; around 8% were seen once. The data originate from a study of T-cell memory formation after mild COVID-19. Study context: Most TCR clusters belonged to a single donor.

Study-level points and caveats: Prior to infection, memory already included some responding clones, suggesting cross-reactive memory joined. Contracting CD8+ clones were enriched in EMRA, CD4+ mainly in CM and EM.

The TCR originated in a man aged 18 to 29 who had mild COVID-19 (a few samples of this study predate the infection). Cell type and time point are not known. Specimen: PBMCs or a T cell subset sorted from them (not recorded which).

DNA for the CDR3: TGTGCCACCAGCAGAAGAACAGATACGCAGTATTTT. This translates into CATSRRTDTQYF. The chain employs TRBV15 and TRBJ2-3, with D hard to call. Deletions cut 2 bases from V and 3 bases from J, with 3 bases between. Per germline, CDR1 LNHNV and CDR2 YYDKDF (reference sequence). CDR3 length: 12 amino acids.